This T cell receptor beta chain was identified during a study of high-grade serous ovarian cancer treatment subgroups. Study summary: Mean per sample: about 14,000 reads, several thousand unique TCR beta rearrangements.

Repertoires were generated with immunoSEQ multiplex PCR, while TCRdb's copy carries only in-frame clones and drops some. The table includes 930 or so clones, 60% to 75% detected once. CDR1 is ENHRY, CDR2 SYGVKD, per germline. The CDR3 is made up of 13 amino acids. Trimming cost V 8 bases and J 0 bases, with 11 bases left between them. About this clone itself: As yet, its antigen is unknown.

The tumor samples were collected prior to definitive surgery or chemotherapy. Whole-study findings and limits: TCR relatedness rose with neoantigen level and trended with mutation load.

The sequence came from a human donor with high-grade serous ovarian cancer. The sequencing sample was made of tumor tissue. This rearrangement joins TRBV10-3 to TRBJ2-7; no firm D call. The CDR3 sequence is CAIQAPSSYEQYF. The CDR3 coding sequence is TGTGCCATCCAGGCCCCGAGCTCCTACGAGCAGTACTTC.